What follows describes a single T cell receptor (beta chain). V lost 8 bases and J lost 7, with 17 bases in between. The CDR3 covers 13 residues. Germline CDR1 MNHEY, CDR2 SMNVEV (reference sequence). The data were taken from a study of blood T cell repertoires in COVID-19. The protocol was immunoSEQ multiplex PCR, while the TCRdb copy is restricted to in-frame clones and leaves out a portion. The data hold 30,000 to 35,000 clones, with approximately 80% observed a single time. V gene TRBV27 combines with J gene TRBJ1-2, with D possibly being TRBD1 (6 bases). This receptor was identified in a man aged 80 or over with acute or convalescent COVID-19. The specimen was peripheral blood. As DNA, the CDR3 is TGTGCCAGCGGTTCCAGGGGCGGGTTTGGCTACACCTTC. Protein: CASGSRGGFGYTF.